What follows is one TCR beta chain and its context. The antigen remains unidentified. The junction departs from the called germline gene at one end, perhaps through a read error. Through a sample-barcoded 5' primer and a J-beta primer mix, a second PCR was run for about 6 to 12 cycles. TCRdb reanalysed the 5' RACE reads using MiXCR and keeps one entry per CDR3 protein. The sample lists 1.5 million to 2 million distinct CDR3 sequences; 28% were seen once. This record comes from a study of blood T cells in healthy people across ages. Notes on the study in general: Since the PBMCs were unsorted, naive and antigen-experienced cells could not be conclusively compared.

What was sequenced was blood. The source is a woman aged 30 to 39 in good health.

The CDR3 loop is CASSLELAGGTSRNEQVF. The DNA for the CDR3 is TGCGCCAGCAGCTTGGAACTAGCGGGGGGCACTTCCAGAAATGAGCAGGTCTTC. This chain connects TRBV5-1 to TRBJ2-1; 12 bases map to TRBD2. The CDR3 is 18 residues long. Germline V gives CDR1 SGHRS, CDR2 YFSETQ.